The T cell receptor (beta chain) under discussion was sequenced for a study of blood T cell repertoires in COVID-19. Looking at the study overall: Acute-phase and convalescent COVID-19 samples originated in the United States, Italy and Spain.

This CDR3 spans 14 amino acids. CDR1 and CDR2 (germline): SGHRS, YFSETQ. V trimming: 1 base; J trimming: 8 bases; junction bases outside the gene matches: 3. This clone has a single count. Original methodology: Amplified reference gene primers provided the basis for estimating nucleated cell counts. Libraries were prepared by immunoSEQ multiplex PCR; TCRdb keeps only in-frame clonotypes and omits some of them. V, J and clone size were drawn from that table, and D and trimming were deduced from the DNA. The sample shows 130,000 or so clones, over 60% of them seen only once. Sequencing input: peripheral blood. This clonotype was obtained from a woman in her seventies with acute or convalescent COVID-19. The chain couples TRBV5-1 to TRBJ2-1; 10 nucleotides match TRBD2. The CDR3 DNA follows: TGCGCCAGCAGCTTGAGCGGGAGGGGGGATGAGCAGTTCTTC. Residues: CASSLSGRGDEQFF.